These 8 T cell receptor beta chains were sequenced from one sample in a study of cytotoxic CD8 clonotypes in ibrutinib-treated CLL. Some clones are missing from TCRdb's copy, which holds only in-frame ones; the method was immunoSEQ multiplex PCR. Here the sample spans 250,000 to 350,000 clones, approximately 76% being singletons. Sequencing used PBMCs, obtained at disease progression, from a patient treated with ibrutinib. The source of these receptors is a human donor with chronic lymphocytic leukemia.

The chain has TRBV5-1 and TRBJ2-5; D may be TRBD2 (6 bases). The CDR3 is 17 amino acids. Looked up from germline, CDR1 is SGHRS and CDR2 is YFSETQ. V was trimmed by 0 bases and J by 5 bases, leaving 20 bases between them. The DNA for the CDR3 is TGCGCCAGCAGCTTGGGGACGGGGGAGCTAGGAGGGGAGACCCAGTACTTC. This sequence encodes CASSLGTGELGGETQYF.

This CDR3 reads CASSYHEVTGNTIYF. DNA for the CDR3: TGTGCCAGCAGCTACCACGAGGTCACTGGAAACACCATATATTTT. The chain combines TRBV28 with TRBJ1-3; D unresolved. CDR1 is MDHEN, CDR2 SYDVKM, per germline. The CDR3 runs to 15 residues. Trimming shortened V by 6 bases and J by 2 bases, and 14 bases separated the two germline ends.

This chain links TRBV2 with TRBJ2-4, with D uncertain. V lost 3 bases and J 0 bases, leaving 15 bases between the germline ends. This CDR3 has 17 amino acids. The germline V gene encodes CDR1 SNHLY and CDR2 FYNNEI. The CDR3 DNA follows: TGTGCCAGCAGTGACCTCATGGCAGCCCTAGCCAAAAACATTCAGTACTTC. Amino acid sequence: CASSDLMAALAKNIQYF.

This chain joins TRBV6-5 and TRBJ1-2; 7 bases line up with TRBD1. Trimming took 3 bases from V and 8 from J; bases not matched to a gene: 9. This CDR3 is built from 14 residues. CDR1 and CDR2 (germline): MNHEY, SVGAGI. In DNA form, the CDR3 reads TGTGCCAGCAGTTATGCCCCGACAGGGCACGGCTACACCTTC. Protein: CASSYAPTGHGYTF.

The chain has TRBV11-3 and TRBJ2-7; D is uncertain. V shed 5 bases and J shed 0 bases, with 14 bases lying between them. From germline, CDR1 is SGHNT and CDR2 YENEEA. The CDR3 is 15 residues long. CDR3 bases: TGTGCCAGCAGCCCCCGATTTGGGTTCTCCTACGAGCAGTACTTC. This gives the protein CASSPRFGFSYEQYF.

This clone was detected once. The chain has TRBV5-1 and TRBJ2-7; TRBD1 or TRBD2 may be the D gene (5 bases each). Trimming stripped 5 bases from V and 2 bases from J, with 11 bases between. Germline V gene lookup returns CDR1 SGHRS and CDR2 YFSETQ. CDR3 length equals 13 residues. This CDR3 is CASRTGTTYEQYF. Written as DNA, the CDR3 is TGCGCCAGCAGAACCGGGACGACCTACGAGCAGTACTTC. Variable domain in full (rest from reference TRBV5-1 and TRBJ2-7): KAGVTQTPRYLIKTRGQQVTLSCSPISGHRSVSWYQQTPGQGLQFLFEYFSETQRNKGNFPGRFSGRQFSNSRSEMNVSTLELGDSALYLCASRTGTTYEQYFGPGTRLTVT.

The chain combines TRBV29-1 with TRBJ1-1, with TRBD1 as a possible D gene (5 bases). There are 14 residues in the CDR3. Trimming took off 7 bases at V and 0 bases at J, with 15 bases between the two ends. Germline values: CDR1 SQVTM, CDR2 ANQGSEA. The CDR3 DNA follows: TGCAGCGGAGTGGGGGTCTCAATGAACACTGAAGCTTTCTTT. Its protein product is CSGVGVSMNTEAFF.

The CDR3 loop reads CASRRTVQTYEQYF. For the CDR3, the DNA is TGTGCCAGCAGGAGGACAGTGCAAACCTACGAGCAGTACTTC. The chain employs TRBV6-5 and TRBJ2-7; D possibly corresponds to TRBD1 (6 bases). In germline, CDR1 is MNHEY, CDR2 SVGAGI. This CDR3 contains 14 residues. Trimming took off 6 bases at V and 2 bases at J, with 14 bases between the two ends.